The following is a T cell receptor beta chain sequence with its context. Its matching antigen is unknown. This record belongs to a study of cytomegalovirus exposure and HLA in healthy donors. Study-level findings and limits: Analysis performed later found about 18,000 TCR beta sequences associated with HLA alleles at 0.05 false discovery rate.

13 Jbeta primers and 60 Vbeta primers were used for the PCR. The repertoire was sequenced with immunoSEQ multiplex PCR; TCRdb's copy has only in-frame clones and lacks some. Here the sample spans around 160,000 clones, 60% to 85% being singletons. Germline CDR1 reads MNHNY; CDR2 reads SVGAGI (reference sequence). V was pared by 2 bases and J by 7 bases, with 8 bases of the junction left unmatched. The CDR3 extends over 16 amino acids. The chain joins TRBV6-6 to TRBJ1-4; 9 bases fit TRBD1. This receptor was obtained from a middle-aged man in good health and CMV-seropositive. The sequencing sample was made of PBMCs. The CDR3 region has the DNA TGTGCCAGCAGTTACCCCTCCGGGACAGGGTTTGAAAAACTGTTTTTT. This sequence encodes CASSYPSGTGFEKLFF.